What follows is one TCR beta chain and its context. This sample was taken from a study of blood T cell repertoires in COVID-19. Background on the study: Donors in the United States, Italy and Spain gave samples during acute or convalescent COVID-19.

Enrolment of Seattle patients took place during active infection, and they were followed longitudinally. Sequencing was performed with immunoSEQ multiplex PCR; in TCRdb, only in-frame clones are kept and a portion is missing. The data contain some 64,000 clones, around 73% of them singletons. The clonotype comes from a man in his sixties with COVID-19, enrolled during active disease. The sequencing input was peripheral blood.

CDR3 sequence reads: CAIRPGAGTAYEQYF. The CDR3 DNA reads as TGTGCCATCAGACCTGGAGCGGGGACTGCCTACGAGCAGTACTTC. The chain links TRBV10-3 to TRBJ2-7; TRBD2 matches at 7 bases. The trim removed 6 bases at V and 2 bases at J, leaving 10 bases unmatched. The CDR3 has 15 residues. The germline V gene encodes CDR1 ENHRY and CDR2 SYGVKD.